Sequencing of this TCR beta chain was carried out in a study of T cell responses to AZD1222 COVID-19 vaccine. Generated by immunoSEQ multiplex PCR, the TCRdb table keeps only in-frame clones and is missing some. The sample holds 110,000 or so clones, about 88% seen once. This clone was seen only once. This receptor was obtained from an adult in good health. Source: peripheral blood, taken on day 0 of AZD1222 vaccination.

This CDR3 is CASSEALLAGVPDNEQFF. CDR3 nucleotide sequence: TGTGCCAGCAGTGAAGCCTTACTAGCGGGAGTCCCAGACAATGAGCAGTTCTTC. The rearrangement uses TRBV6-1 and TRBJ2-1; 11 positions match TRBD2. V shed 0 bases and J 5 bases; nucleotides not matched to a gene: 9. Looked up from germline, CDR1 is MNHNS and CDR2 is SASEGT. The CDR3 has 18 amino acids.